This T cell receptor beta chain is from a study of CD8+ T cells in alopecia areata. Study-wide context: A regimen of oral tofacitinib, 5 to 10 mg twice daily, was given to treated patients. Study results and caveats: For lesional scalp, especially alopecia totalis/universalis, clonality was higher than in normal scalp.

V was clipped by 6 bases and J by 0 bases, with 16 bases between them. The CDR3 contains 16 residues. Germline V gene sequence: CDR1 SGDLS, CDR2 YYNGEE. The investigators collected lesional scalp punch biopsies and peripheral blood from alopecia areata patients. Following extraction, RNA underwent reverse transcription to cDNA, which served as the sequencing template. Profiled with immunoSEQ multiplex PCR; TCRdb holds only in-frame clones, not every one. Here the sample spans 180,000 or so clones, around 63% being singletons. Points on this clone: The antigen is not known.

This receptor was identified in a human donor with alopecia areata. The source material was CD4+ T cells sorted from blood, sampled at week 0. The genes are TRBV9 and TRBJ2-1; the D gene is possibly TRBD1 (5 bases). The CDR3 protein is CASTKTVLSSYNEQFF. The CDR3 nucleotides read TGTGCCAGCACCAAGACAGTCCTGAGCTCCTACAATGAGCAGTTCTTC. Looking up the rest from reference TRBV9 and TRBJ2-1 gives the full variable domain: DSGVTQTPKHLITATGQRVTLRCSPRSGDLSVYWYQQSLDQGLQFLIQYYNGEERAKGNILERFSAQQFPDLHSELNLSSLELGDSALYFCASTKTVLSSYNEQFFGPGTRLTVL.